Listed below are T cell receptor beta chains from one sample, sequenced in a study of blood T cells in healthy people across ages. TCRdb reprocessed the 5' RACE reads via MiXCR and lists one record per CDR3 protein. The profile shows about 1.5 million distinct CDR3 sequences, approximately 43% of them singletons. The sample consisted of blood. These receptors were collected from a woman aged 18 to 35 in good health. Both conserved end residues are part of each CDR3. A D gene is named only where the DNA matches it firmly.

d_call: .
v_call: TRBV7-8
cdr3_aa: CASSTGLRNEKLFF

d_call: .
v_call: TRBV3-1
cdr3_aa: CASSQVEPDTQYF

d_call: .
v_call: TRBV30
cdr3_aa: CAWSGVSFNYGYTF

d_call: .
v_call: TRBV2
cdr3_aa: CASSSGPEGEKLFF

d_call: TRBD2
v_call: TRBV6-1
cdr3_aa: CASIRGGPNNEQFF

d_call: .
v_call: TRBV7-9
cdr3_aa: CASSLGDKYEQYF

d_call: .
v_call: TRBV25-1
cdr3_aa: CASSELRREGLTEAFF

d_call: .
v_call: TRBV4-3
cdr3_aa: CASSPRSGSHGAFF

d_call: TRBD1
v_call: TRBV20-1
cdr3_aa: CSATSDRGTDTQYF

d_call: .
v_call: TRBV12-3/TRBV12-4
cdr3_aa: CASSLAGGDDEQFF

d_call: .
v_call: TRBV9
cdr3_aa: CASSVDGRGRIYEQYF

d_call: TRBD1
v_call: TRBV25-1
cdr3_aa: CASSEGQGALITGELFF

d_call: .
v_call: TRBV3-1
cdr3_aa: CASSLSQVDTEAFF

d_call: TRBD1
v_call: TRBV7-2
cdr3_aa: CASSLVGGTGPKNIQYF

d_call: .
v_call: TRBV13
cdr3_aa: CASSLYGRGNQPQHF

d_call: .
v_call: TRBV12-3/TRBV12-4
cdr3_aa: CASRPYEGGFADTQYF

d_call: .
v_call: TRBV7-2
cdr3_aa: CASSLESVTQYF

d_call: .
v_call: TRBV29-1
cdr3_aa: CSVWDGNQPQHF

d_call: .
v_call: TRBV12-5
cdr3_aa: CASDYIGTQYF

d_call: TRBD1
v_call: TRBV7-3
cdr3_aa: CASSFSGTGVPSGANVLTF

d_call: .
v_call: TRBV27
cdr3_aa: CASSFQGETQYF

d_call: .
v_call: TRBV9
cdr3_aa: CASSVGGDFGYTF

d_call: .
v_call: TRBV3-1
cdr3_aa: CASSQGRYRDTEAFF

d_call: TRBD1
v_call: TRBV4-3
cdr3_aa: CASSPRGTGSDNEQYF

d_call: TRBD1
v_call: TRBV19
cdr3_aa: CASTGDSQETQYF

d_call: .
v_call: TRBV20-1
cdr3_aa: CSARGRKGDNEQYF

d_call: .
v_call: TRBV29-1
cdr3_aa: CSVEDLTLGETQYF

d_call: .
v_call: TRBV13
cdr3_aa: CASSLVGGASNGYTF

d_call: TRBD1
v_call: TRBV29-1
cdr3_aa: CSVTGTGALNTEAFF

d_call: .
v_call: TRBV10-3
cdr3_aa: CAIKFGLNTGELFF

d_call: TRBD2
v_call: TRBV29-1
cdr3_aa: CSVETGTSGYNEQFF

d_call: .
v_call: TRBV9
cdr3_aa: CASSVVACEKLFF

d_call: .
v_call: TRBV12-3/TRBV12-4
cdr3_aa: CASSLVRGNEQYF

d_call: .
v_call: TRBV7-2
cdr3_aa: CASSLLSSGQPQHF

d_call: .
v_call: TRBV7-2
cdr3_aa: CASSLISGDTQYF

d_call: TRBD1
v_call: TRBV25-1
cdr3_aa: CASSEGGQTGAGEKLFF

d_call: .
v_call: TRBV4-1
cdr3_aa: CASSQDLGMGNEQFF

d_call: .
v_call: TRBV20-1
cdr3_aa: CSAGGGRTNYGYTF

d_call: .
v_call: TRBV12-3/TRBV12-4
cdr3_aa: CASSLFRNNEQFF

d_call: .
v_call: TRBV6-5
cdr3_aa: CASSSAASTGQETQYF

d_call: TRBD2
v_call: TRBV4-1
cdr3_aa: CASSQDSPGGPDEQFF

d_call: .
v_call: TRBV5-5
cdr3_aa: CASSFSSEGLGWTQYF

d_call: .
v_call: TRBV13
cdr3_aa: CASSTGGVNTEAFF

d_call: .
v_call: TRBV4-1
cdr3_aa: CASSPDMYETQYF

d_call: .
v_call: TRBV7-9
cdr3_aa: CASSPPSLSDEQFF

d_call: TRBD2
v_call: TRBV20-1
cdr3_aa: CSARDRVTSGGSYEQYF

d_call: TRBD2
v_call: TRBV7-6
cdr3_aa: CASSPTAPIVAGVGYEQFF